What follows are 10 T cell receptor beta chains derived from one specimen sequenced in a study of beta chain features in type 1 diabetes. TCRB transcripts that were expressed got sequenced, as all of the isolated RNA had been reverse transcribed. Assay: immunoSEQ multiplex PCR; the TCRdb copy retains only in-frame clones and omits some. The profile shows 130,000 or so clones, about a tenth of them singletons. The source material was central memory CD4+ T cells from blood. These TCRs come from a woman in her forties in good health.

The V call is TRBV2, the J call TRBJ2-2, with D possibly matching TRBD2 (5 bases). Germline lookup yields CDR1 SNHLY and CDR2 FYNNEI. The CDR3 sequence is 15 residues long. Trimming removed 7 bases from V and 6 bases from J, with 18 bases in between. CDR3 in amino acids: CASTRGIFEAGELFF. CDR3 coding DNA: TGTGCCAGCACCCGAGGGATATTTGAAGCCGGGGAGCTGTTTTTT.

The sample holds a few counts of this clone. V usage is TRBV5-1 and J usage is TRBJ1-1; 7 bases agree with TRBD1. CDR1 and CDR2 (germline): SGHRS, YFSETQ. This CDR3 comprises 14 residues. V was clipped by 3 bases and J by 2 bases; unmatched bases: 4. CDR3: CASSYDRANTEAFF. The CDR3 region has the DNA TGCGCCAGCAGCTACGACAGGGCCAACACTGAAGCTTTCTTT.

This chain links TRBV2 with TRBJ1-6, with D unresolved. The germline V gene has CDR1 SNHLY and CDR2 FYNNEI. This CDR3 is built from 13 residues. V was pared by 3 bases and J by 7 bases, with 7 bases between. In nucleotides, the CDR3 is TGTGCCAGCAGTGATATGAGAAATTCACCCCTCCACTTT. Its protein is CASSDMRNSPLHF.

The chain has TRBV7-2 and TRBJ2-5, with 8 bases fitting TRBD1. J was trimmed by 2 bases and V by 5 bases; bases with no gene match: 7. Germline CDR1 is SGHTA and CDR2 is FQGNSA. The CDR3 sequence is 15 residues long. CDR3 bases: TGTGCCAGCAGCGCCGACAGGGGAAGGCAAGAGACCCAGTACTTC. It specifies CASSADRGRQETQYF.

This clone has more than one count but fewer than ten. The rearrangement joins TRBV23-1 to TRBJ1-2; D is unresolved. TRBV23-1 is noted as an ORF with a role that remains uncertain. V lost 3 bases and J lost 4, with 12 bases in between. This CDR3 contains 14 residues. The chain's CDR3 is CASSQPAGTYGYTF. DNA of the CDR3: TGCGCCAGCAGTCAGCCCGCGGGTACCTATGGCTACACCTTC.

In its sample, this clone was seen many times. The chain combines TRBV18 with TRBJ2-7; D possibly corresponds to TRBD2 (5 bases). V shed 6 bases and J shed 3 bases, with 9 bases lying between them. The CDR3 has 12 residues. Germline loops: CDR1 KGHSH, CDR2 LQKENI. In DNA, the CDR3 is TGTGCCAGCTCCGAGGGTTTCTACGAGCAGTACTTC. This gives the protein CASSEGFYEQYF.

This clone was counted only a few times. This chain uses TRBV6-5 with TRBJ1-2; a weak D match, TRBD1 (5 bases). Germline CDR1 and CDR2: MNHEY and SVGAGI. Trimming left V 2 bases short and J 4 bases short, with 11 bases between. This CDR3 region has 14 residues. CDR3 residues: CASSYGQGFYGYTF. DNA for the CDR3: TGTGCCAGCAGTTACGGGCAGGGATTCTATGGCTACACCTTC.

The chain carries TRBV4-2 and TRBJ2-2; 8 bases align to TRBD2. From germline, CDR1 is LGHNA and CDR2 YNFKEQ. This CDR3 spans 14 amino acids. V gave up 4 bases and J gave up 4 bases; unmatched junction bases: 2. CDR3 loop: CASSPGGATGELFF. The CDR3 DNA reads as TGTGCCAGCAGCCCGGGGGGGGCCACCGGGGAGCTGTTTTTT.

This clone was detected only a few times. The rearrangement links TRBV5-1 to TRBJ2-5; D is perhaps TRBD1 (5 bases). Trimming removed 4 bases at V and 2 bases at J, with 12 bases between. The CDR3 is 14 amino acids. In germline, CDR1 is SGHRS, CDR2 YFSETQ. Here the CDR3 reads CASSQGMGQETQYF. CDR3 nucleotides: TGCGCCAGCAGCCAGGGTATGGGACAAGAGACCCAGTACTTC.

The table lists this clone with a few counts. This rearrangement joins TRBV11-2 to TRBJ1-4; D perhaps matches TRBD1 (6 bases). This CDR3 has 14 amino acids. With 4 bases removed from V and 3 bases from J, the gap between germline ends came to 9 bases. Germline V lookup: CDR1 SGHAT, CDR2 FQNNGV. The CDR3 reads CASSWGHPNEKLFF. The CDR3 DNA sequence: TGTGCCAGCAGCTGGGGACATCCTAATGAAAAACTGTTTTTT.